Listed below are T cell receptor beta chains from one sample, sequenced in a study of graft-versus-host responses after intestinal transplantation. The table came from immunoSEQ multiplex PCR; TCRdb's copy has only in-frame clones and leaves some out. The sample lists approximately 89,000 clones, 90% occurring once. This material consisted of PBMCs, taken approximately 420 days after intestinal transplant. All receptors come from a human patient who received an intestinal transplant, so some T cells may come from the graft donor. The CDR3 runs from the conserved cysteine through the conserved F or W. Fields, in order: J gene, clone size, V gene, D gene, CDR3 protein, CDR3 DNA. The D gene is left open where the match is weak. Clone size is not always given. Where it is, it says once, few, many or a class for expanded clones.

TRBJ2-7 | - | TRBV2 | - | CASSVSRNSYEQYF | TGTGCCAGCAGTGTTTCACGGAACTCCTACGAGCAGTACTTC
TRBJ2-7 | - | TRBV6-1 | - | CASSENRPFLGEQYF | TGTGCCAGCAGTGAAAACAGGCCATTCCTTGGCGAGCAGTACTTC
TRBJ2-1 | - | TRBV7-9 | - | CASSLLGEQFF | TGTGCCAGCAGCTTGTTAGGCGAGCAGTTCTTC
TRBJ1-2 | - | TRBV19 | - | CASSEGDYGYTF | TGTGCCAGTAGCGAGGGAGACTATGGCTACACCTTC
TRBJ2-5 | - | TRBV5-1 | - | CASSFQGWQETQYF | TGCGCCAGCAGCTTCCAGGGATGGCAAGAGACCCAGTACTTC
TRBJ2-7 | - | TRBV5-6 | - | CASSLVSGVEQYF | TGTGCCAGCAGCTTGGTCTCAGGGGTCGAGCAGTACTTC
TRBJ2-7 | - | TRBV10-2 | - | CASSVRLGDNGHEQYF | TGCGCCAGCAGTGTGAGGTTGGGGGATAACGGCCACGAGCAGTACTTC
TRBJ2-5 | - | TRBV10-1 | - | CASSLGGPGETQYF | TGCGCCAGCAGCCTGGGGGGGCCAGGGGAGACCCAGTACTTC
TRBJ2-1 | - | TRBV19 | - | CASSTYRVLIYNEQFF | TGTGCCAGTAGTACCTACCGGGTCTTAATCTACAATGAGCAGTTCTTC
TRBJ2-7 | - | TRBV10-3 | TRBD1 | CAIQGASSYEQYF | TGTGCCATCCAGGGGGCTTCCTCCTACGAGCAGTACTTC
TRBJ1-4 | - | TRBV5-1 | - | CASSLLGGSNEKLFF | TGCGCCAGCAGCTTGCTCGGAGGCAGTAATGAAAAACTGTTTTTT
TRBJ1-1 | few | TRBV6-5 | - | CASRRTVNTEAFF | TGTGCCAGCAGGCGGACAGTGAACACTGAAGCTTTCTTT
TRBJ2-2 | - | TRBV10-1 | TRBD2 | CASSERCSGGRCGTGELFF | TGCGCCAGCAGTGAGAGGTGTAGCGGGGGGCGGTGTGGCACCGGGGAGCTGTTTTTT
TRBJ1-6 | - | TRBV10-1 | - | CASSEGQGSPLHF | TGCGCCAGCAGTGAGGGGCAGGGCTCACCCCTCCACTTT
TRBJ2-7 | - | TRBV9 | TRBD1 | CASSPRTGAGEQYF | TGTGCCAGCAGCCCCCGGACAGGGGCGGGGGAGCAGTACTTC
TRBJ1-2 | - | TRBV18 | - | CASSPGSPNYGYTF | TGTGCCAGCTCACCAGGGTCCCCCAACTATGGCTACACCTTC
TRBJ1-6 | - | TRBV2 | - | CASSGRGQGNSPLHF | TGTGCCAGCAGTGGACGGGGGCAAGGTAATTCACCCCTCCACTTT